These T cell receptor beta chains were read from a single sample in a study of blood T cell repertoires in COVID-19. Here immunoSEQ multiplex PCR was the method, and the copy in TCRdb shows in-frame clones only, minus some. The repertoire consists of about 410,000 clones, with about 90% occurring once and the leading ten covering approximately 1.5%. Sequenced: PBMCs or T cells enriched from blood (not recorded which). Receptors originate from a woman aged 30 to 39 who had recovered from COVID-19. CDR3s include the opening cysteine and the closing phenylalanine or tryptophan. A D gene is named only where the DNA matches it firmly. Some rows mark clone size as missing; the rest say once, few, many or name a class of expanded clone.

TRBD2 . TRBJ2-1 TRBV20-1 CSASGGVSYNEQFF TGCAGTGCTAGTGGGGGGGTCTCCTACAATGAGCAGTTCTTC
. . TRBJ1-5 TRBV15 CATSVMVAQPQHF TGTGCCACCAGCGTGATGGTGGCTCAGCCCCAGCATTTT
TRBD2 . TRBJ2-1 TRBV7-9 CASSLELAGGLANEQFF TGTGCCAGCAGCTTAGAACTAGCGGGGGGCCTAGCTAATGAGCAGTTCTTC
. . TRBJ1-2 TRBV19 CASSIAGRGNYGYTF TGTGCCAGTAGTATAGCTGGCCGGGGAAACTATGGCTACACCTTC
. . TRBJ1-2 TRBV15 CATSRDVNYGYTF TGTGCCACCAGCAGAGATGTAAACTATGGCTACACCTTC
TRBD1 . TRBJ2-3 TRBV2 CASSVTGVGDTQYF TGTGCCAGCAGTGTAACAGGGGTAGGGGATACGCAGTATTTT
. . TRBJ1-5 TRBV15 CATSRDGAVTEPQHF TGTGCCACCAGCAGAGATGGAGCGGTTACGGAGCCCCAGCATTTT
TRBD1 . TRBJ2-2 TRBV6-5 CASSSGTENTGELFF TGTGCCAGCAGTTCCGGGACAGAGAACACCGGGGAGCTGTTTTTT
. . TRBJ2-7 TRBV27 CASRTLSDYSYEQYF TGTGCCAGCCGAACACTATCTGACTACTCCTACGAGCAGTACTTC
TRBD1 . TRBJ1-6 TRBV6-5 CASSPLGTGNSPLHF TGTGCCAGCTCTCCCCTCGGGACAGGGAATTCACCCCTCCACTTT
. . TRBJ1-1 TRBV9 CASSVDRDEAFF TGTGCCAGCAGCGTAGACAGGGACGAAGCTTTCTTT
TRBD2 . TRBJ2-7 TRBV19 CASSGGGAAHEQYF TGTGCCAGTAGTGGGGGGGGAGCCGCCCACGAGCAGTACTTC
TRBD2 . TRBJ2-7 TRBV9 CASSVENGLAGLEEQYF TGTGCCAGCAGCGTAGAAAACGGACTAGCGGGTCTTGAAGAGCAGTACTTC
. . TRBJ1-2 TRBV6-2/TRBV6-3 CASSPSGGQGYTF TGTGCCAGCAGCCCCTCGGGGGGTCAAGGCTACACCTTC
TRBD2 once TRBJ2-7 TRBV19 CASSGTSGRSYEQYF TGTGCCAGTAGTGGGACTAGCGGACGCTCCTACGAGCAGTACTTC
TRBD1 . TRBJ1-5 TRBV27 CASSYGQDNQPQHF TGTGCCAGCAGTTACGGACAGGATAATCAGCCCCAGCATTTT
. few TRBJ1-1 TRBV5-1 CASSPRGGYTEAFF TGCGCCAGCAGCCCCCGGGGGGGCTACACTGAAGCTTTCTTT
. . TRBJ1-1 TRBV25-1 CASNGIGGNTEAFF TGTGCCAGCAATGGGATAGGGGGGAACACTGAAGCTTTCTTT
. . TRBJ1-5 TRBV19 CASSSRQISNQPQHF TGTGCCAGTAGTAGCAGACAGATAAGCAATCAGCCCCAGCATTTT
TRBD1 once TRBJ1-1 TRBV3-1/TRBV3-2 CASSPHSRGLNTEAFF TGTGCCAGCAGCCCCCATTCCAGGGGGCTGAACACTGAAGCTTTCTTT
TRBD1 . TRBJ1-2 TRBV28 CASRPTGVNRIANYGYTF TGTGCCAGCAGACCTACAGGGGTAAATAGAATCGCTAACTATGGCTACACCTTC
. few TRBJ2-5 TRBV5-1 CAPPRVRETQYF TGCGCCCCGCCGCGGGTCCGGGAGACCCAGTACTTC
. . TRBJ2-7 TRBV6-5 CASALLARYEQYF TGTGCCAGCGCACTTCTAGCGCGATACGAGCAGTACTTC
TRBD1 few TRBJ1-1 TRBV9 CASTLDWTGNTEAFF TGTGCCAGCACCCTGGACTGGACAGGGAACACTGAAGCTTTCTTT
. . TRBJ1-4 TRBV20-1 CSASPRRANEKLFF TGCAGTGCTAGTCCCCGGAGAGCGAATGAAAAACTGTTTTTT
TRBD2 . TRBJ2-1 TRBV7-2 CASSSYLAAIYNEQFF TGTGCCAGCAGCTCCTATCTAGCGGCGATTTACAATGAGCAGTTCTTC
. . TRBJ2-2 TRBV5-1 CASSPTTSPNTGELFF TGCGCCAGCAGCCCCACGACTAGTCCTAACACCGGGGAGCTGTTTTTT
TRBD1 once TRBJ2-7 TRBV18 CASSPGTGVDEQYF TGTGCCAGCTCACCCGGGACAGGGGTCGACGAGCAGTACTTC
. . TRBJ2-7 TRBV5-1 CASSPTYPSYEQYF TGCGCCAGCAGCCCTACTTATCCCTCCTACGAGCAGTACTTC
. . TRBJ2-3 TRBV2 CASSVGQGITDTQYF TGTGCCAGCAGTGTTGGGCAGGGCATCACAGATACGCAGTATTTT
TRBD2 . TRBJ2-1 TRBV11-2 CASSLIAGGLNEQFF TGTGCCAGCAGCCTTATAGCGGGGGGGTTAAATGAGCAGTTCTTC
TRBD1 few TRBJ1-5 TRBV5-6 CASSLQGGSNQPQHF TGTGCCAGCAGCTTACAGGGGGGAAGCAATCAGCCCCAGCATTTT
TRBD1 . TRBJ1-3 TRBV10-3 CATPDRDGNTIYF TGTGCCACCCCGGACAGGGATGGAAACACCATATATTTT
TRBD1 once TRBJ1-1 TRBV7-2 CASRRSGGETEAFF TGTGCCAGCAGGAGGTCAGGGGGCGAAACTGAAGCTTTCTTT
TRBD1 . TRBJ2-7 TRBV7-8 CASSLGGGQGSTYEQYF TGTGCCAGCAGCTTAGGGGGGGGACAGGGTAGTACCTACGAGCAGTACTTC
. . TRBJ1-4 TRBV30 CAWRYTTNEKLFF TGTGCCTGGAGATACACAACTAATGAAAAACTGTTTTTT
. . TRBJ2-4 TRBV19 CASSTHRIEAKNIQYF TGTGCCAGTAGTACCCACAGGATTGAAGCCAAAAACATTCAGTACTTC
TRBD1 . TRBJ1-1 TRBV7-3 CASSLDRGNTEAFF TGTGCCAGCAGCCTGGACAGGGGGAACACTGAAGCTTTCTTT
TRBD1 . TRBJ1-6 TRBV6-5 CASIGQGNSPLHF TGTGCCAGCATTGGACAGGGTAATTCACCCCTCCACTTT
. . TRBJ1-3 TRBV7-8 CASSFGEASGNTIYF TGTGCCAGCAGCTTTGGAGAGGCCTCTGGAAACACCATATATTTT
. . TRBJ2-4 TRBV7-2 CASSQTSSAKNIQYF TGTGCCAGCAGCCAGACATCTTCGGCCAAAAACATTCAGTACTTC
TRBD1 . TRBJ1-1 TRBV7-8 CASSSDRNYFAEAFF TGTGCCAGCAGCTCGGACAGGAACTATTTTGCTGAAGCTTTCTTT
. . TRBJ1-2 TRBV2 CASSEEFEDGYTF TGTGCCAGCAGTGAAGAGTTTGAGGATGGCTACACCTTC
. . TRBJ2-7 TRBV2 CASSEAGPNEQYF TGTGCCAGCAGTGAAGCTGGGCCCAACGAGCAGTACTTC
TRBD2 . TRBJ2-5 TRBV19 CASSRLAGDSQETQYF TGTGCCAGTAGTAGACTAGCGGGAGATAGCCAAGAGACCCAGTACTTC
. . TRBJ2-7 TRBV20-1 CSAGTGYEQYF TGCAGTGCTGGTACAGGGTACGAGCAGTACTTC
. . TRBJ2-1 TRBV24-1 CATSDFGAADNEQFF TGTGCCACCAGTGATTTTGGTGCTGCGGACAATGAGCAGTTCTTC
TRBD1 . TRBJ2-7 TRBV11-2 CASSRTGSGYEQYF TGTGCCAGCAGTCGGACAGGGAGCGGCTACGAGCAGTACTTC
TRBD1 . TRBJ1-2 TRBV24-1 CATGPTGGFYGYTF TGTGCCACAGGACCTACAGGGGGCTTCTATGGCTACACCTTC
. . TRBJ2-1 TRBV12-5 CASGLGSRSNEQFF TGTGCTAGTGGTTTGGGGTCTAGGTCCAATGAGCAGTTCTTC
. . TRBJ2-2 TRBV10-3 CAIRMSGNTGELFF TGTGCCATCAGAATGTCAGGGAACACCGGGGAGCTGTTTTTT
. . TRBJ1-1 TRBV2 CASISGVGLGAFF TGTGCCAGCATATCAGGGGTCGGCCTGGGGGCTTTCTTT
. . TRBJ1-1 TRBV5-4 CASSLVVYGSGMNTEAFF TGTGCCAGCAGCTTGGTTGTCTATGGGTCAGGGATGAACACTGAAGCTTTCTTT